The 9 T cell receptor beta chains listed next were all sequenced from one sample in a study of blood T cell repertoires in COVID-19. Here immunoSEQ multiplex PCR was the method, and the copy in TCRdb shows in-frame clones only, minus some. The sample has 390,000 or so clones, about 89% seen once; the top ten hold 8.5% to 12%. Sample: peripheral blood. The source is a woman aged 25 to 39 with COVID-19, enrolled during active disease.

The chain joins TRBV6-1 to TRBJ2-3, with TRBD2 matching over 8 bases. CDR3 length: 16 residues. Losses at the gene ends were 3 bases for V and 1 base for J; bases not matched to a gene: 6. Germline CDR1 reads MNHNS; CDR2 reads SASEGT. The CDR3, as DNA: TGTGCCAGCAGTGAGGGGGTAGCGGGACGCACAGATACGCAGTATTTT. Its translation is CASSEGVAGRTDTQYF.

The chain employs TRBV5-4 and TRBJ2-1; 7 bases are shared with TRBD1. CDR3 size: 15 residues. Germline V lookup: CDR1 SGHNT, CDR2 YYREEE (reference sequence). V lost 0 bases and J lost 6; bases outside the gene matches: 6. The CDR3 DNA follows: TGTGCCAGCAGCTTGGGGCCGCGACAGGGCAATGAGCAGTTCTTC. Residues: CASSLGPRQGNEQFF.

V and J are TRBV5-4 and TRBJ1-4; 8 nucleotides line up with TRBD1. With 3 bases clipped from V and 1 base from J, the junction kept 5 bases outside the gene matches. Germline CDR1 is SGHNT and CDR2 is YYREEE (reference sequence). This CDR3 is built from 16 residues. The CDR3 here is CASSSGQGLTNEKLFF. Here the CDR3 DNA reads TGTGCCAGCAGCTCCGGACAGGGTTTAACTAATGAAAAACTGTTTTTT. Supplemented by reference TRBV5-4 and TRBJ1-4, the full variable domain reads ETGVTQSPTHLIKTRGQQVTLRCSSQSGHNTVSWYQQALGQGPQFIFQYYREEENGRGNFPPRFSGLQFPNYSSELNVNALELDDSALYLCASSSGQGLTNEKLFFGSGTQLSVL.

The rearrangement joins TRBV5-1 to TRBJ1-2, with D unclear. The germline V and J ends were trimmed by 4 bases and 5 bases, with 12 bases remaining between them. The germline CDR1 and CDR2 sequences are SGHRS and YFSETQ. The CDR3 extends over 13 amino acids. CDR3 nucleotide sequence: TGCGCCAGCAGCCCTCCGGGAGGGTATGGCTACACCTTC. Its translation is CASSPPGGYGYTF.

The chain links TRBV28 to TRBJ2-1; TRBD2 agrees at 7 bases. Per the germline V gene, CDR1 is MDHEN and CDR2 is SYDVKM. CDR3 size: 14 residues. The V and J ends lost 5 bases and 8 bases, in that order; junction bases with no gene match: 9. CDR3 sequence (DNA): TGTGCCAGCAGTCTCTCGGGAGGTTTACATGAGCAGTTCTTC. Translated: CASSLSGGLHEQFF.

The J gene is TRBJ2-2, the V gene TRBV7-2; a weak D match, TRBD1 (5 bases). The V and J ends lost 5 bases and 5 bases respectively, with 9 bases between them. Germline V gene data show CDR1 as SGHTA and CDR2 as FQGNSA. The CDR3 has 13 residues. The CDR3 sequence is CASSRTRTGELFF. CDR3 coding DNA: TGTGCCAGCAGCCGGACACGTACCGGGGAGCTGTTTTTT.

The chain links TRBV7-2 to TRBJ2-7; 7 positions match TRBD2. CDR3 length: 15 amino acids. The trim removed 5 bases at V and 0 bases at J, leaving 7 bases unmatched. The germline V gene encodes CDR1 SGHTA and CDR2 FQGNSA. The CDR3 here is CASSPFSGTSYEQYF. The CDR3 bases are TGTGCCAGCAGCCCATTCAGCGGGACCTCCTACGAGCAGTACTTC.

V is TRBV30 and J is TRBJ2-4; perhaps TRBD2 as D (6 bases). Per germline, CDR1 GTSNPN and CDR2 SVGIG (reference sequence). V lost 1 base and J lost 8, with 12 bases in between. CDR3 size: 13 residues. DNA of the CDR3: TGTGCCTGGAGTGACCCTAGGAGGGACATTCAGTACTTC. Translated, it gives CAWSDPRRDIQYF.

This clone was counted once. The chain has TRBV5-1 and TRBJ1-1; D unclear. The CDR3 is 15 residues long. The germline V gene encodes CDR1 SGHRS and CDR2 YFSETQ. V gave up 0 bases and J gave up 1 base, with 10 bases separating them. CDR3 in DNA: TGCGCCAGCAGCTTGGTAGGGCGGGCGAACACTGAAGCTTTCTTT. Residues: CASSLVGRANTEAFF. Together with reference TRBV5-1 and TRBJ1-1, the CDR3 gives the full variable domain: KAGVTQTPRYLIKTRGQQVTLSCSPISGHRSVSWYQQTPGQGLQFLFEYFSETQRNKGNFPGRFSGRQFSNSRSEMNVSTLELGDSALYLCASSLVGRANTEAFFGQGTRLTVV.